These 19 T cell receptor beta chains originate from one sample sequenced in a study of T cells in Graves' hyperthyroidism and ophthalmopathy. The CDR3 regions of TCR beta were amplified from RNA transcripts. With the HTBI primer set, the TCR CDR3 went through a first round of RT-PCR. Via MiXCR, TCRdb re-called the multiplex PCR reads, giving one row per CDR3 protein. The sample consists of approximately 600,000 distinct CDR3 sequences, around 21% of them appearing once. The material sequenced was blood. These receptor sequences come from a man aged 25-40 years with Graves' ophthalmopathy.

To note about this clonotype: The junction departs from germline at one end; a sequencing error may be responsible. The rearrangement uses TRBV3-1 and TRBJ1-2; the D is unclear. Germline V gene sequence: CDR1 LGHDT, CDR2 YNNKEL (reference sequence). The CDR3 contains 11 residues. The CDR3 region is CASGQPGGYTF. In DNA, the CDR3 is TGTGCCAGCGGCCAACCCGGAGGCTACACCTTC.

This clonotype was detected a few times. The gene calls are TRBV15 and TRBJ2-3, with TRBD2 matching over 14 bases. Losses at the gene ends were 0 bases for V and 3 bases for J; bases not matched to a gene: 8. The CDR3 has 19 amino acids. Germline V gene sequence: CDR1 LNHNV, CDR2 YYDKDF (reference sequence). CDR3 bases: TGTGCCACCAGCAGAGATCACGGGACTAGCGGGAGTGGGACAGATACGCAGTATTTT. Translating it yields CATSRDHGTSGSGTDTQYF.

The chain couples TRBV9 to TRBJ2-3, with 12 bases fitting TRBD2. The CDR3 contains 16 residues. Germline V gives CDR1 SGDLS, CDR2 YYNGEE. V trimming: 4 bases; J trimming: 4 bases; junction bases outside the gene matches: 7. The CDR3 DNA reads TGTGCCAGCAGCTCCCCCCTAGCGGGAGGGTCAGATACGCAGTATTTT. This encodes CASSSPLAGGSDTQYF. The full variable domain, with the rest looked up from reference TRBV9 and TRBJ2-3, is DSGVTQTPKHLITATGQRVTLRCSPRSGDLSVYWYQQSLDQGLQFLIQYYNGEERAKGNILERFSAQQFPDLHSELNLSSLELGDSALYFCASSSPLAGGSDTQYFGPGTRLTVL.

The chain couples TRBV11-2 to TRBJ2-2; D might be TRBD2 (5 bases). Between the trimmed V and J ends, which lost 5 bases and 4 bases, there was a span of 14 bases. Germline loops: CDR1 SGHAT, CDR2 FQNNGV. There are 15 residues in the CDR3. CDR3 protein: CASSINSGSTGELFF. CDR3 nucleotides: TGTGCCAGCAGCATCAATTCGGGGAGCACCGGGGAGCTGTTTTTT.

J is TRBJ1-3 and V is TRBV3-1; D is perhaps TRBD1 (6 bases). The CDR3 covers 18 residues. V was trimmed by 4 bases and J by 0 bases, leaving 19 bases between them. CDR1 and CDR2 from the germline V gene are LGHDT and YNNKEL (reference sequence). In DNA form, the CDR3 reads TGTGCCAGCAGCCCAGCTAGGGGCAGGGGAGGCTCTGGAAACACCATATATTTT. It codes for CASSPARGRGGSGNTIYF.

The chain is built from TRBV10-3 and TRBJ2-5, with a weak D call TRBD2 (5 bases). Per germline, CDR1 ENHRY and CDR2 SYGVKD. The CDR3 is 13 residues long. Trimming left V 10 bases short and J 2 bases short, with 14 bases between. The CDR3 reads CANRTGLQETQYF. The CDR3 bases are TGTGCCAACCGGACCGGACTGCAAGAGACCCAGTACTTC.

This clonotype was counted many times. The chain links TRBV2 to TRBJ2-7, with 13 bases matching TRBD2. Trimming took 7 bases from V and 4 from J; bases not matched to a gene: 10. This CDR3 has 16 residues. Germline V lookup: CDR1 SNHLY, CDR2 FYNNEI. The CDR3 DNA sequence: TGTGCCAGCACTAGAACTAGCGGGAGGGGGCCTTACGAGCAGTACTTC. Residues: CASTRTSGRGPYEQYF.

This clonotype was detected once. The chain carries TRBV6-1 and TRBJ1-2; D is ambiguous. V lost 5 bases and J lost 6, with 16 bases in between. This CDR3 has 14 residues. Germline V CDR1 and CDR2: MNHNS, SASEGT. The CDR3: CASSLTSPYDGYTF. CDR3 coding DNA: TGTGCCAGCAGTCTGACGTCCCCGTACGATGGCTACACCTTC.

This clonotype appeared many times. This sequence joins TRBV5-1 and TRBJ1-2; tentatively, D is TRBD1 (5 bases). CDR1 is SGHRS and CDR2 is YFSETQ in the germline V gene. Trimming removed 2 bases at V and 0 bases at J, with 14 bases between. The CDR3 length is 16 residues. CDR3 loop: CASSFGAGTANYGYTF. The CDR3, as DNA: TGCGCCAGCAGCTTCGGAGCCGGGACGGCTAACTATGGCTACACCTTC.

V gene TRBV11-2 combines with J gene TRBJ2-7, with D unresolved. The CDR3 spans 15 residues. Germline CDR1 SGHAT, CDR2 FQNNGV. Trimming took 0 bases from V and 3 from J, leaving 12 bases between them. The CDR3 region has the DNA TGTGCCAGCAGCTTAGATCTCTCCGATTACTACGAGCAGTACTTC. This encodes CASSLDLSDYYEQYF.

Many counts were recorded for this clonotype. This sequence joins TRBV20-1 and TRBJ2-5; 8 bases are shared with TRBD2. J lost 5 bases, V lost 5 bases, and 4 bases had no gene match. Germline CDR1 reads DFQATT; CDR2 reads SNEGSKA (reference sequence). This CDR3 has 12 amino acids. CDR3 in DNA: TGCAGTGCTCGACTAGCGTGGGAGACCCAGTACTTC. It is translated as CSARLAWETQYF.

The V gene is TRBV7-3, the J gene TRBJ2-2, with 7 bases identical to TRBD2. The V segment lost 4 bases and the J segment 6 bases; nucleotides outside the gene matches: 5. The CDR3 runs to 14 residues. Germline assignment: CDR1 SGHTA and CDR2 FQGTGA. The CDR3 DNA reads TGTGCCAGCAGCTCAGGACTAGAGGCCGGGGAGCTGTTTTTT. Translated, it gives CASSSGLEAGELFF.

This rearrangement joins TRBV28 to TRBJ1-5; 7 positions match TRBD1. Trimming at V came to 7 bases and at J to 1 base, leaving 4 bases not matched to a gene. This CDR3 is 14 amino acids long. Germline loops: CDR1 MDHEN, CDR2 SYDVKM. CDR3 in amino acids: CASTPQGSNQPQHF. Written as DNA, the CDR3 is TGTGCCAGCACCCCACAGGGGAGCAATCAGCCCCAGCATTTT.

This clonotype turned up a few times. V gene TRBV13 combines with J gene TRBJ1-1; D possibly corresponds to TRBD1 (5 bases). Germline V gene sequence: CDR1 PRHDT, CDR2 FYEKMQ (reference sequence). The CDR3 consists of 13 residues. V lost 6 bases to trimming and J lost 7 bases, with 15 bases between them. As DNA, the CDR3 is TGTGCCAGCAGTCGGGGAGGGGCCGGTGAAGCTTTCTTT. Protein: CASSRGGAGEAFF.

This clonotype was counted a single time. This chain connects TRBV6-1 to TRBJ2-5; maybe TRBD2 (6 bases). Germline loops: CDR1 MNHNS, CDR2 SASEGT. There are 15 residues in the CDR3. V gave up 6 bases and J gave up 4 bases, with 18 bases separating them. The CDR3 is CASSSLEGPAETQYF. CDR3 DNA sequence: TGTGCCAGCAGCTCTCTGGAGGGCCCGGCAGAGACCCAGTACTTC.

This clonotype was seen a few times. The CDR3 DNA sequence: TGCAGTGTCAGGGGAAACAGGGGGCGGGGAACTGAAGCTTTCTTT. Protein: CSVRGNRGRGTEAFF. This rearrangement joins TRBV20-1 to TRBJ1-1; the match to TRBD1 covers 9 bases. Germline V CDR1 and CDR2: DFQATT, SNEGSKA (reference sequence). There are 15 residues in the CDR3. V lost 7 bases to trimming and J lost 5 bases; unmatched junction nucleotides: 14.

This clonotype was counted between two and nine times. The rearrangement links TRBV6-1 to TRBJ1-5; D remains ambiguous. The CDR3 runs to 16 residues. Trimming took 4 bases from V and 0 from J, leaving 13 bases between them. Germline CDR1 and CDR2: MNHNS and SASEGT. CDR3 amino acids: CASSVDTPYSNQPQHF. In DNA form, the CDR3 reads TGTGCCAGCAGTGTTGACACTCCCTATAGCAATCAGCCCCAGCATTTT.

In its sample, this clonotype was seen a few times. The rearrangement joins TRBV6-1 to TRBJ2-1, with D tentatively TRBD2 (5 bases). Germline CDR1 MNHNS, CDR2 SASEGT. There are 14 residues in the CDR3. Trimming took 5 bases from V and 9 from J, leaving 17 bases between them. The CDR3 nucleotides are TGTGCCAGCAGTCCCCAAGGAACTAGTCCTGAGCAGTTCTTC. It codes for CASSPQGTSPEQFF.

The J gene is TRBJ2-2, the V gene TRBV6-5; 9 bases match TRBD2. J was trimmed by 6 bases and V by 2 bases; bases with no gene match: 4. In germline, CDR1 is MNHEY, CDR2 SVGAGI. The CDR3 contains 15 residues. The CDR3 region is CASSYPGTSSGELFF. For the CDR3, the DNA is TGTGCCAGCAGTTACCCGGGGACTAGCTCCGGGGAGCTGTTTTTT.